This T cell receptor beta chain was identified in a study of CD8 T cell repertoires and HIV-1 epitope variants. At the level of the study: Twenty-five autologous and known Gag and Nef epitope variant peptides each stimulated T cells separately. Separate from the cultures, 1M uncultured T cells served as baseline.

Here immunoSEQ multiplex PCR was the method, and the copy in TCRdb shows in-frame clones only, minus some. The sample records approximately 6,500 clones, approximately 70% being singletons. Study findings and constraints: Six of nine antigen-specific clonotypes appeared cross-reactive to autologous or escape variants.

This clone came up once. The antigen remains unidentified. V lost 5 bases, J lost 5 bases, and 11 bases lay in between. Germline CDR1 and CDR2: SGHRS and YFSETQ. The CDR3 length is 12 residues. V usage is TRBV5-1 and J usage is TRBJ2-7; D tentatively fits TRBD1 or TRBD2 (5 bases each). The receptor was derived from a male donor with HIV. The sample was cultured CD8+ T cells derived from PBMCs. The CDR3 bases are TGCGCCAGCAGGGGGGATTCGGACGAGCAGTACTTC. The encoded protein is CASRGDSDEQYF. The variable domain in full, completed from reference TRBV5-1 and TRBJ2-7, reads KAGVTQTPRYLIKTRGQQVTLSCSPISGHRSVSWYQQTPGQGLQFLFEYFSETQRNKGNFPGRFSGRQFSNSRSEMNVSTLELGDSALYLCASRGDSDEQYFGPGTRLTVT.